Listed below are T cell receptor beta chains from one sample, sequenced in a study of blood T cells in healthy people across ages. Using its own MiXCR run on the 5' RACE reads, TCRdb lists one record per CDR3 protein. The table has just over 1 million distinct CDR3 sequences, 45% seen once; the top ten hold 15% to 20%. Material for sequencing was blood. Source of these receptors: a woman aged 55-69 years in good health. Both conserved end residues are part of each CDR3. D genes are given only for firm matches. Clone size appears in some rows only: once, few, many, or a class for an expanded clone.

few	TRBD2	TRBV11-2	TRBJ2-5	TGTGCCAGCAGCTTAACTAGCGGGAGGGCTTTTCTGTACTTC	CASSLTSGRAFLYF
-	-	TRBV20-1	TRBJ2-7	TGCAGTGCTAGAAGGTGGAGACTGGCCGCCTACGAGCAGTACTTC	CSARRWRLAAYEQYF
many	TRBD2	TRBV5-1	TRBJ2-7	TGCGCCAGCAGCTTGGAGGCTAGCGGGGGCCTCTACGAGCAGTACTTC	CASSLEASGGLYEQYF
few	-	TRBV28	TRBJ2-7	TGTGCCAGCAGTTTAGGGGTGGGATTCGAGCAGTACTTC	CASSLGVGFEQYF
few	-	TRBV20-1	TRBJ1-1	TGCAGTGCTAGCTCAGGACGGTCCAGGGCCATGAACACTGAAGCTTTCTTT	CSASSGRSRAMNTEAFF
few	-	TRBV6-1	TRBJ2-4	TGTGCCAGCTTTTCATGGACCACCGGCAAAAACATTCAGTACTTC	CASFSWTTGKNIQYF
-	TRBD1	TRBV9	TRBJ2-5	TGTGCCAGCAGCGTAGGAGCCGGGACAGGGTTGGTGACCCAGTACTTC	CASSVGAGTGLVTQYF
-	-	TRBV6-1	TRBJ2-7	TGTGCCAGCAGTAGTCAGCTGGAGGAAGAGCAGTACTTC	CASSSQLEEEQYF
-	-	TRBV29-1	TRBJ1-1	TGCAGCGTGGGCCTGACGGAGAACACTGAAGCTTTCTTT	CSVGLTENTEAFF
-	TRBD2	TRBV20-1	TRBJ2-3	TGCAGTGCCAGAGATTGGGAGGGACTAGCGGGACCATTGGGAGATACGCAGTATTTT	CSARDWEGLAGPLGDTQYF
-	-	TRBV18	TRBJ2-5	TGTGCCAGCCCACCACGGTCGGGCCAGGAGACCCAGTACTTC	CASPPRSGQETQYF
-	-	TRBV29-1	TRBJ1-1	TGCAGCGTTGAAATACAGGGTCTAGCTGAAGCTTTCTTT	CSVEIQGLAEAFF
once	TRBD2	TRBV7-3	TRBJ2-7	TGTGCCAGCGCTAGCGGGCGGGGGGATTACAATGGGCAGTACTTC	CASASGRGDYNGQYF
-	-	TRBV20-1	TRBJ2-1	TGCAGTGCTAGGAGCAGCTTAACCAATGAGCAGTTCTTC	CSARSSLTNEQFF
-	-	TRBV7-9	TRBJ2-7	TGTGCCAGCAGCTTGAACTCCTATGACTACGAGCAGTACTTC	CASSLNSYDYEQYF
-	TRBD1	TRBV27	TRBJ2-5	TGTGCCAGCAGTCCCAGGACAGGGGCCCCATTGGAGCAGTACTTC	CASSPRTGAPLEQYF
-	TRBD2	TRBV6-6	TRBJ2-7	TGTGCCAGCAGCTGGGGGGGATTGGGGTACGAGCAGTACTTC	CASSWGGLGYEQYF
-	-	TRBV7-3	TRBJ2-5	TGTGCCAGCAGCTTAACTCCGGGACCTGGGAAAGAGACCCAGTACTTC	CASSLTPGPGKETQYF
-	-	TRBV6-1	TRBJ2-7	TGTGCCAGCAGTTCAACGACAGGGAAGGGGGGCGAGCAGTACTTC	CASSSTTGKGGEQYF
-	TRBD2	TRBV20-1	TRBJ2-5	TGCAGTGCTAGAGGCGACGTCGGTACTAGCGGGAGGGCAGAGACCCAGTACTTC	CSARGDVGTSGRAETQYF
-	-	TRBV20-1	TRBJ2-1	TGCAGTGCTAGAGATCTGGGGGTGTTTGGGAATGAGCAGTTCTTC	CSARDLGVFGNEQFF
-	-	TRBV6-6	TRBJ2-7	TGTGCCTGCTCGGAGACAAACGAGCAGTACTTC	CACSETNEQYF